Following are 21 T cell receptor beta chains from one sample sequenced in a study of CD8+CD57+ T cells in acquired aplastic anemia. Genomic DNA, the template, was used for profiling of the TCR beta VDJ and CDR3. A single record per CDR3 protein comes from TCRdb applying MiXCR to the reads. Seen here are about 180,000 distinct CDR3 sequences, roughly 50% observed once, and the top ten hold about 1.8%. Patients who underwent sequencing had shown CD8+CD57+ cell expansion by flow cytometry. Sequenced sample: sorted CD4+, CD8+, or CD8+CD57+ T cells (not recorded which) from PBMCs. The receptors were sampled from a human donor with aplastic anemia.

This rearrangement joins TRBV6-1 to TRBJ1-6, with 9 bases matching TRBD1. The V segment lost 6 bases and the J segment 7 bases; nucleotides outside the gene matches: 4. CDR3 length: 14 amino acids. The germline V gene encodes CDR1 MNHNS and CDR2 SASEGT. The CDR3 DNA reads as TGTGCCAGCAGACCGGGACAGGGAAATTCACCCCTCCACTTT. Protein product: CASRPGQGNSPLHF.

In its sample, this clonotype was seen many times. V is TRBV20-1 and J is TRBJ1-1; no clear D. The CDR3 has 15 amino acids. Germline CDR1 reads DFQATT; CDR2 reads SNEGSKA (reference sequence). V was pared by 3 bases and J by 0 bases, with 14 bases between. The CDR3 coding sequence is TGCAGTGCTAGCCTGGACGGCAGGATGAACACTGAAGCTTTCTTT. Translated, it gives CSASLDGRMNTEAFF.

The chain has TRBV7-3 and TRBJ2-5; the D gene is possibly TRBD1 (5 bases). Germline V lookup: CDR1 SGHTA, CDR2 FQGTGA. The CDR3 length is 14 residues. V lost 6 bases to trimming and J lost 7 bases, with 18 bases between them. The CDR3 is CASSRDAGLATQYF. The CDR3 DNA reads as TGTGCCAGCAGTCGAGACGCAGGGTTGGCGACCCAGTACTTC.

This clonotype was recorded at least ten times. The chain joins TRBV11-2 to TRBJ1-1; no firm D call. The CDR3 is made up of 14 amino acids. The germline V gene encodes CDR1 SGHAT and CDR2 FQNNGV. The V and J ends lost 4 bases and 6 bases respectively, with 15 bases between them. The CDR3 region is CASSSATRRAEAFF. The CDR3 DNA sequence: TGTGCCAGCAGCTCCGCGACCCGGAGGGCTGAAGCTTTCTTT.

The chain links TRBV20-1 to TRBJ2-1; 11 bases are a match to TRBD2. The CDR3 length is 15 residues. The junction had 12 bases not matched to a gene; V was cut back by 6 bases and J by 8 bases. From germline, CDR1 is DFQATT and CDR2 SNEGSKA (reference sequence). The CDR3 DNA reads TGCAGTGCCGTCCCTCTAGCGGGAGGCCGATATGAGCAGTTCTTC. It yields the protein CSAVPLAGGRYEQFF.

Concerning this clonotype: The germline gene is not matched at one end of the junction; a read error may be the cause. The rearrangement uses TRBV11-3 and TRBJ2-7; possibly TRBD1 or TRBD2 for D (5 bases each). The germline CDR1 and CDR2 sequences are SGHNT and YENEEA. The CDR3 extends over 16 amino acids. DNA for the CDR3: TGTGTCAGCAGCCCGGGTGCAGGGAGAGGGCCCTACGAGCAGTACTTC. This encodes CVSSPGAGRGPYEQYF.

This clonotype has at least ten counts. The chain joins TRBV3-1 to TRBJ2-7, with a weak D call TRBD2 (6 bases). This CDR3 spans 15 amino acids. Germline CDR1 is LGHDT and CDR2 is YNNKEL (reference sequence). Trimming removed 2 bases from V and 0 bases from J, with 11 bases in between. The CDR3 coding sequence is TGTGCCAGCAGCCAATTGCTAGCGTCCTCCTACGAGCAGTACTTC. Protein sequence: CASSQLLASSYEQYF.

This clonotype was counted many times. The chain uses TRBV7-9 and TRBJ2-1; D unclear. This CDR3 has 15 residues. Germline values: CDR1 SEHNR, CDR2 FQNEAQ (reference sequence). Trimming shortened V by 3 bases and J by 9 bases, and 18 bases separated the two germline ends. CDR3: CASSFRGSRNGEQFF. The CDR3 DNA reads TGTGCCAGCAGCTTCCGTGGTAGCAGAAACGGTGAGCAGTTCTTC.

This sequence joins TRBV20-1 and TRBJ2-7; 12 bases match TRBD2. V was clipped by 6 bases and J by 4 bases; unmatched bases: 10. From germline, CDR1 is DFQATT and CDR2 SNEGSKA (reference sequence). CDR3 length equals 15 residues. CDR3 nucleotides: TGCAGTGCCAGCTCACCAGGGACTAGCGGGTACGAGCAGTACTTC. Its translation is CSASSPGTSGYEQYF.

The chain uses TRBV7-6 and TRBJ2-1; D is possibly TRBD1 or TRBD2 (6 bases each). From germline, CDR1 is SGHVS and CDR2 FNYEAQ. V dropped 3 bases and J dropped 7 bases, with 13 bases sitting between them. CDR3 length: 14 residues. CDR3: CASSFGGGPNEQFF. CDR3 nucleotide sequence: TGTGCCAGCAGCTTCGGAGGGGGTCCGAATGAGCAGTTCTTC.

On this clonotype itself: Because it lacks the conserved phenylalanine or tryptophan at the end, this CDR3 is likely a read error. V is TRBV24-1 and J is TRBJ2-3; 8 bases match TRBD2. CDR1 and CDR2 from the germline V gene are KGHDR and SFDVKD. The length of the CDR3 is 13 residues. As DNA, the CDR3 is TGTGCCGCCAGTGATCCGGGACTAGGTGCGCAGTATTCT. It is translated as CAASDPGLGAQYS.

The rearrangement joins TRBV6-4 to TRBJ2-3; TRBD1 aligns across 8 bases. With V trimmed by 10 bases and J by 0 bases, 9 bases remained unmatched. This CDR3 comprises 15 residues. Germline-derived CDR1 and CDR2 are MRHNA and SNTAGT. The CDR3 region is CATAAGTGSTDTQYF. CDR3 DNA: TGTGCCACCGCCGCCGGGACAGGCAGCACAGATACGCAGTATTTT.

In the case of this clonotype: Just one base apart from a much larger clone, this may be a read error. J is TRBJ1-1 and V is TRBV3-1; D ambiguous. The CDR3 contains 13 residues. Germline lookup yields CDR1 LGHDT and CDR2 YNNKEL (reference sequence). V was pared by 3 bases and J by 7 bases, with 12 bases between. The CDR3 protein is CASSHGVDIEAFF. As DNA, the CDR3 is TGTGCCAGCAGCCATGGGGTCGACATTGAAGCTTTCTTT.

In this sample, this clonotype turned up many times. V gene TRBV12-3 or TRBV12-4 combines with J gene TRBJ2-2, with D unresolved. This CDR3 has 14 amino acids. Between the trimmed V and J ends, which lost 2 bases and 1 base, there was a span of 5 bases. CDR3 coding DNA: TGTGCCAGCAGTTTACAGATGAACACCGGGGAGCTGTTTTTT. Translation: CASSLQMNTGELFF.

This clonotype was found many times. The chain is built from TRBV4-3 and TRBJ1-2; no clear D. Germline loops: CDR1 LGHNA, CDR2 YSLEER. This CDR3 region has 13 residues. V was clipped by 1 base and J by 5 bases, with 8 bases between them. CDR3 sequence (DNA): TGCGCCAGCAGCCAAGCCCGACGGTATGGCTACACCTTC. The encoded protein is CASSQARRYGYTF.

This clonotype was seen only a few times. The chain joins TRBV3-1 to TRBJ2-7, with TRBD2 matching 9 bases. The germline gives CDR1 LGHDT, CDR2 YNNKEL (reference sequence). This CDR3 is 14 amino acids long. The junction had 6 bases not matched to a gene; V was cut back by 5 bases and J by 4 bases. CDR3 region: CASSFSGRGYEQYF. The DNA for the CDR3 is TGTGCCAGCAGCTTTAGCGGGAGAGGATACGAGCAGTACTTC.

This clonotype was picked up a small number of times. The chain uses TRBV11-2 and TRBJ2-6; 7 bases agree with TRBD2. The ends lost 5 bases at V and 0 bases at J; junction bases unmatched: 13. This CDR3 comprises 19 residues. The V gene's germline CDR1 is SGHAT and CDR2 FQNNGV. The CDR3 bases are TGTGCCAGCAGCCTACGATCAAGCGGGACCAGCTCTGGGGCCAACGTCCTGACTTTC. Amino acid sequence: CASSLRSSGTSSGANVLTF.

This clonotype was counted between two and nine times. V is TRBV4-1 and J is TRBJ2-1; D gene uncertain. V was cut by 4 bases and J by 7 bases, with 23 bases left in between. There are 17 residues in the CDR3. CDR1 and CDR2 from the germline V gene are MGHRA and YSYEKL. CDR3 in DNA: TGCGCCAGCAGCCTCCCTCTGGGGTCGGTCTATGGGAATGAGCAGTTCTTC. Its translation is CASSLPLGSVYGNEQFF.

This clonotype was counted many times. The chain couples TRBV6-1 to TRBJ1-2; D might be TRBD1 (5 bases). Germline V CDR1 and CDR2: MNHNS, SASEGT. CDR3 size: 14 residues. V gave up 10 bases and J gave up 2 bases, with 17 bases separating them. For the CDR3, the DNA is TGTGCCAACACCCCCGGGACGTCGAACTATGGCTACACCTTC. It encodes CANTPGTSNYGYTF.

A word on this clonotype: Being one base from a much bigger clone, this may be a read error. CDR3 sequence reads: CASMARGIANEKLFF. CDR3 DNA sequence: TGTGCCTCCATGGCGAGGGGGATTGCCAATGAAAAACTGTTTTTT. V is TRBV10-3 and J is TRBJ1-4, with D possibly matching TRBD1 (6 bases). The CDR3 has 15 residues. The ends were cut back, 11 bases at V and 5 bases at J, with 21 bases in the middle. The V gene's germline CDR1 is ENHRY and CDR2 SYGVKD.

This clonotype was detected a few times. This chain links TRBV25-1 with TRBJ1-1, with D perhaps TRBD1 (6 bases). CDR3 length: 12 amino acids. Germline V gives CDR1 MGHDK, CDR2 SYGVNS. The ends were cut back, 8 bases at V and 10 bases at J, with 17 bases in the middle. The CDR3 DNA is TGTGCCAGCGGGGAGAGGACAGCCCTAGCTTTCTTT. It specifies CASGERTALAFF.